This T cell receptor (beta chain) was identified in a study of T cells in Graves' hyperthyroidism and ophthalmopathy. Study details: Blood was drawn when the patient was first diagnosed and still untreated.

With V trimmed by 6 bases and J by 7 bases, 8 bases remained unmatched. CDR1 is MRHNA, CDR2 SNTAGT, per germline. CDR3 length equals 14 residues. Clinical symptoms, serum thyroxine, TRAb, thyroid ultrasound and orbital computed tomography established diagnosis. This sample holds PBMCs from roughly 10 ml fresh peripheral blood. The source material, RNA transcripts, was used to amplify TCR beta CDR3 regions. Researchers ran a first-round RT-PCR on the TCR CDR3 using the HTBI primer set. TCRdb independently ran MiXCR on the multiplex PCR reads; one entry per CDR3 protein. The sample shows 540,000 or so distinct CDR3 sequences, 15% to 18% of them seen only once. In regard to this clonotype: The antigen remains undetermined.

Broader study findings: Researchers report that a 13 V-J model separated ophthalmopathy from stable hyperthyroidism.

The source material was blood. The chain carries TRBV6-4 and TRBJ1-2, with 10 bases fitting TRBD1. The TCR comes from a young woman with Graves' hyperthyroidism. CDR3 DNA sequence: TGTGCCAGCAGCGGGACAGGGGCAGCAGGTGGCTACACCTTC. Protein product: CASSGTGAAGGYTF.